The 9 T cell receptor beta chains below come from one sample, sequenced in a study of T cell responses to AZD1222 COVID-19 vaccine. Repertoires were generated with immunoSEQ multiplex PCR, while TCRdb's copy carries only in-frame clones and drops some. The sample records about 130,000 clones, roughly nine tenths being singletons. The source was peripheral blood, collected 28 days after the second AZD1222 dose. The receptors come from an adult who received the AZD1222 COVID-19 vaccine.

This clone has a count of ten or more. CDR3 sequence (DNA): TGTGCCAGCAGTTATAACGACGAGCAGTACTTC. The encoded protein is CASSYNDEQYF. The chain employs TRBV2 and TRBJ2-7, with unresolved D. Germline CDR1 is SNHLY and CDR2 is FYNNEI. V was pared by 5 bases and J by 5 bases, with 7 bases between. This CDR3 spans 11 amino acids.

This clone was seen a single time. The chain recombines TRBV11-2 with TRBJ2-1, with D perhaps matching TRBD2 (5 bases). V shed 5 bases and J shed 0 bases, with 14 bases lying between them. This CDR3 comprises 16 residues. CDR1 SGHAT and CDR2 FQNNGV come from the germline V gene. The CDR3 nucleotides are TGTGCCAGCAGCCCTGTGCGAGGGAGCTCCTACAATGAGCAGTTCTTC. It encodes CASSPVRGSSYNEQFF.

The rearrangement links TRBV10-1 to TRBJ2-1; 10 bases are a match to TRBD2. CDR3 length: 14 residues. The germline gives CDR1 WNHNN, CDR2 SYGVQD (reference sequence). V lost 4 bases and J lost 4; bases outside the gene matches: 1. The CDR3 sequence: CASSGTSGYNEQFF. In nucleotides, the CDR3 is TGCGCCAGCAGTGGGACTAGCGGTTACAATGAGCAGTTCTTC.

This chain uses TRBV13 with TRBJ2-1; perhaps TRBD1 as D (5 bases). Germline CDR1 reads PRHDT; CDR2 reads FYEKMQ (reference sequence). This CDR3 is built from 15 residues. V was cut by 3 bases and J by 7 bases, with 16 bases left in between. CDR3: CASSFTGAGKNEQFF. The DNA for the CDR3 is TGTGCCAGCAGCTTTACTGGGGCAGGAAAGAATGAGCAGTTCTTC.

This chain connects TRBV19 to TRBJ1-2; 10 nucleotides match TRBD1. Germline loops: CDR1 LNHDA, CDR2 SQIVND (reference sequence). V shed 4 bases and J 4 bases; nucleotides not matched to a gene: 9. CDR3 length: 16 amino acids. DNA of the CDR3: TGTGCCAGTAGTACCTACGACAGGGGGCGAGGCTATGGCTACACCTTC. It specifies CASSTYDRGRGYGYTF. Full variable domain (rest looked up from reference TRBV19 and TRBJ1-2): DGGITQSPKYLFRKEGQNVTLSCEQNLNHDAMYWYRQDPGQGLRLIYYSQIVNDFQKGDIAEGYSVSREKKESFPLTVTSAQKNPTAFYLCASSTYDRGRGYGYTFGSGTRLTVV.

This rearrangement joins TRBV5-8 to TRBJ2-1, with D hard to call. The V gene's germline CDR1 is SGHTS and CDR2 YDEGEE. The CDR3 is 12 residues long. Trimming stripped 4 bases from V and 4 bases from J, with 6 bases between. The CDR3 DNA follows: TGTGCCAGCAGCCGAGCTTACAATGAGCAGTTCTTC. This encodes CASSRAYNEQFF.

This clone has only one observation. CDR3 sequence: CASSLSRGAGYYGYTF. The CDR3 DNA is TGTGCCAGCAGTTTATCGAGGGGCGCGGGGTACTATGGCTACACCTTC. The chain carries TRBV27 and TRBJ1-2; a weak D match, TRBD1 (5 bases). The germline V gene encodes CDR1 MNHEY and CDR2 SMNVEV (reference sequence). Trimming shortened V by 0 bases and J by 3 bases, and 14 bases separated the two germline ends. This CDR3 region has 16 residues.

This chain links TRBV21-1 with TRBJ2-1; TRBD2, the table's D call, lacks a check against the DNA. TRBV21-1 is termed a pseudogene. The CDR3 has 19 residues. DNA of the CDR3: TGTGCCAGCAGCAAGGTGGGGACTAGCGGGAGTCTTACCTACAATGAGCAGTTCTTC. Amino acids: CASSKVGTSGSLTYNEQFF.

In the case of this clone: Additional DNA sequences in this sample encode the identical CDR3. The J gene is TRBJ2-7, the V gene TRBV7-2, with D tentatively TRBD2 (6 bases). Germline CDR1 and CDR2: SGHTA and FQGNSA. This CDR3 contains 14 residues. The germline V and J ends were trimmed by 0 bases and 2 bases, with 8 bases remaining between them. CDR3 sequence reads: CASSLAGGPYEQYF. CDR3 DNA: TGTGCCAGCAGCTTAGCGGGAGGCCCCTACGAGCAGTACTTC.